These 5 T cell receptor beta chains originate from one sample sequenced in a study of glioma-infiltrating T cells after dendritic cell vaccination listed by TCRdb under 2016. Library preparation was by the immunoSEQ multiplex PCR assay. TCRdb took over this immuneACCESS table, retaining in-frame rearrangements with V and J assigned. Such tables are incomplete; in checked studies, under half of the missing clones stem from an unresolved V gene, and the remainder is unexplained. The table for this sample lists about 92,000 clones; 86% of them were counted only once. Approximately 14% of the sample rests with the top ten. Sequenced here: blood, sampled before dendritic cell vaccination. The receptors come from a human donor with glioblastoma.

In DNA, the CDR3 is TGCGCCAGCAGCGGGTCTGAGCGGGAGGCGTACAATGAGCAGTTCTTC. It is translated as CASSGSEREAYNEQFF. The chain is built from TRBV5-1 and TRBJ2-1; 9 bases are a match to TRBD2. The CDR3 extends over 16 amino acids. Germline lookup yields CDR1 SGHRS and CDR2 YFSETQ. Germline trimming cut 4 bases from V and 4 bases from J; bases unmatched to any gene: 9.

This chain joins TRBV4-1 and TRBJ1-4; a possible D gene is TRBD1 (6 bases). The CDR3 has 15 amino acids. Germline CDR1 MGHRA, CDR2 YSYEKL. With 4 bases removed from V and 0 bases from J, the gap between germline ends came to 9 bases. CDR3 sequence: CASSRTAATNEKLFF. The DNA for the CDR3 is TGCGCCAGCAGCCGGACAGCTGCAACTAATGAAAAACTGTTTTTT.

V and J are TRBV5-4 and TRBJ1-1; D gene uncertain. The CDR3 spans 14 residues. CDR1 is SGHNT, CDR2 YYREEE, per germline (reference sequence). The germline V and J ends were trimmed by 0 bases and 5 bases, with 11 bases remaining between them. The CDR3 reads CASSLGGGVTEAFF. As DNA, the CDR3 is TGTGCCAGCAGCTTGGGAGGCGGGGTAACTGAAGCTTTCTTT.

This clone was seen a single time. In DNA, the CDR3 is TGTGCCATCAGCGAGGGGGTGGGACAGGGGGCGGCCACTGAAGCTTTCTTT. Amino acid sequence: CAISEGVGQGAATEAFF. The chain carries TRBV10-3 and TRBJ1-1; the match to TRBD1 covers 12 bases. After removal of 6 bases from V and 4 bases from J, the junction contained 12 bases not matched to a gene. Germline V CDR1 and CDR2: ENHRY, SYGVKD. This CDR3 region has 17 residues.

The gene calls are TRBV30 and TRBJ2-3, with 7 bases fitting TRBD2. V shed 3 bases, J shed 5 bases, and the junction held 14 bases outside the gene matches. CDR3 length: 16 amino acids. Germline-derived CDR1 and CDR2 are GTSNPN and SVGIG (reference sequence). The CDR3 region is CAWRLTARAGVDTQYF. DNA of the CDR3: TGTGCCTGGAGGCTCACCGCTAGGGCGGGAGTAGATACGCAGTATTTT.